The T cell receptor (beta chain) described here comes from a study of blood T cell repertoires in COVID-19. On the study more broadly: The origin of the acute and convalescent COVID-19 samples was the United States, Italy and Spain. Sources were T cells, B-cell-depleted T cells, or PBMCs; the material itself was cDNA or gDNA.

V was clipped by 6 bases and J by 9 bases, with 12 bases between them. CDR1 is LGHDT, CDR2 YNNKEL, per germline (reference sequence). This CDR3 has 12 amino acids. Under the authors' procedure: Estimation of nucleated cell counts was performed using reference gene primer amplification. Assay used: immunoSEQ multiplex PCR; TCRdb lists only in-frame clones, some missing. V and J calls and clone size are copied from that table; D and trimming were computed from the DNA. Of about 290,000 clones in the sample, around four fifths are singletons; the top ten hold 4% to 5%. This rearrangement joins TRBV3-1 (or the pseudogene TRBV3-2) to TRBJ1-3, with D perhaps TRBD1 (5 bases). Sequencing used peripheral blood. The sequence derives from a woman in her fifties or sixties with active or convalescent COVID-19. The CDR3 region has the DNA TGTGCCAGCAGACAGGAGCGGGGCACCATATATTTT. Its translation is CASRQERGTIYF.